A single T cell receptor beta chain is shown here with its context. Study processing details: Cell counts per sample came from amplifying reference gene primers. Using immunoSEQ multiplex PCR, the repertoire was profiled, and TCRdb retains in-frame clones only, with some absent. That table gives V, J and clone size, and the DNA gave D and trimming. The table has around 180,000 clones, roughly 81% seen once. The sample comes from a study of blood T cell repertoires in COVID-19. The overall study: COVID-19 samples collected from the United States, Italy and Spain covered acute and convalescent phases. PBMCs, B-cell-depleted T cells, or T cells provided the cDNA or gDNA that made up the material.

One Seattle source followed patients from active infection through their disease course. The V and J ends lost 4 bases and 4 bases, in that order; junction bases with no gene match: 8. CDR1 is SGHRS, CDR2 YFSETQ, per germline. This CDR3 has 17 residues. This TCR was recovered from a woman at least 80 years old with COVID-19, enrolled during active disease. The sequenced material came from peripheral blood. The chain combines TRBV5-1 with TRBJ2-7, with 16 positions matching TRBD2. CDR3 bases: TGCGCCAGCAGCGTGGGACTAGCGGGAGGGCCGGGTTACGAGCAGTACTTC. This codes for CASSVGLAGGPGYEQYF. The full variable domain, rest sourced from reference TRBV5-1 and TRBJ2-7, is KAGVTQTPRYLIKTRGQQVTLSCSPISGHRSVSWYQQTPGQGLQFLFEYFSETQRNKGNFPGRFSGRQFSNSRSEMNVSTLELGDSALYLCASSVGLAGGPGYEQYFGPGTRLTVT.